These T cell receptor beta chains were read from a single sample in a study of T cell responses to AZD1222 COVID-19 vaccine. Data came from immunoSEQ multiplex PCR; TCRdb stores just in-frame clones and leaves some out. The data hold around 99,000 clones, with nearly 90% observed a single time. This material consisted of peripheral blood, taken on day 0 of MenACWY control vaccination. Source of these receptors: an adult in good health. Both conserved end residues are part of each CDR3. Fields, in order: CDR3 DNA, CDR3 protein, D gene, J gene, clone size, V gene. A D gene is named only where the DNA matches it firmly. Size is omitted from some rows. Given values are once, few, many or a class for expanded clones.

DNA: TGTGCCAGCAGCTTAGTGTCCTACAATGAGCAGTTCTTC; CDR3: CASSLVSYNEQFF; D: -; J: TRBJ2-1; size: -; V: TRBV7-2
DNA: TGTGCCATCAGTGAGTATGCGGTGGTGGCAGGGATGGAAAAACTGTTTTTT; CDR3: CAISEYAVVAGMEKLFF; D: -; J: TRBJ1-4; size: -; V: TRBV10-3
DNA: TGCGCCAGCAGCCAAGATCATTCGGTTTACGAGCAGTACTTC; CDR3: CASSQDHSVYEQYF; D: -; J: TRBJ2-7; size: -; V: TRBV4-1
DNA: TGTGCCCTCGGGCGGGAGAACACCGGGGAGCTGTTTTTT; CDR3: CALGRENTGELFF; D: -; J: TRBJ2-2; size: -; V: TRBV28
DNA: TGTGCCAGCAGCCCGACGACAGAACCCTACGAGCAGTACTTC; CDR3: CASSPTTEPYEQYF; D: -; J: TRBJ2-7; size: -; V: TRBV7-8
DNA: TGTGCCAGCCACCGTGGACTAGCTGCGGGGTGGGAGCAGTACTTC; CDR3: CASHRGLAAGWEQYF; D: TRBD2; J: TRBJ2-7; size: -; V: TRBV18
DNA: TGTGCCAGCAGCGCAGGGTTAAACCATCAGGATTCACCCCTCCACTTT; CDR3: CASSAGLNHQDSPLHF; D: -; J: TRBJ1-6; size: -; V: TRBV27
DNA: TGTGCCAGCAGCTTAGGGCTGAAACCCTACAATGAGCAGTTCTTC; CDR3: CASSLGLKPYNEQFF; D: -; J: TRBJ2-1; size: few; V: TRBV7-3
DNA: TGTGCCAGCTCACCCTTCCGGACAGGGGATACGCAGTATTTT; CDR3: CASSPFRTGDTQYF; D: TRBD1; J: TRBJ2-3; size: -; V: TRBV18
DNA: TGTGCCAGCAGTATTATCGGGAGTCCCTCTGGAAACACCATATATTTT; CDR3: CASSIIGSPSGNTIYF; D: -; J: TRBJ1-3; size: -; V: TRBV28
DNA: TGTGCCAGTACCCCGACAGGGGGCGAGTATCAGTACTTC; CDR3: CASTPTGGEYQYF; D: TRBD1; J: TRBJ2-7; size: -; V: TRBV19
DNA: TGTGCCAGCTCACCCGGACAGGGGGCTAGAGGTTCACCCCTCCACTTT; CDR3: CASSPGQGARGSPLHF; D: TRBD1; J: TRBJ1-6; size: -; V: TRBV18
DNA: TGTGCCAGCAGTTACCAGGACCTGGCTTCACCCCTCCACTTT; CDR3: CASSYQDLASPLHF; D: -; J: TRBJ1-6; size: -; V: TRBV6-5
DNA: TGTGCCAGCAGCATTGGACAGGTTAGCAATCAGCCCCAGCATTTT; CDR3: CASSIGQVSNQPQHF; D: TRBD1; J: TRBJ1-5; size: -; V: TRBV5-5
DNA: TGTGCCAGCCAAGCCGACATCAGGGGGCACCAAACAACCTACGAGCAGTACTTC; CDR3: CASQADIRGHQTTYEQYF; D: TRBD1; J: TRBJ2-7; size: -; V: TRBV2
DNA: TGTGCCTGGGGGATAACAGGGAATGATGGTGGCTACACCTTC; CDR3: CAWGITGNDGGYTF; D: -; J: TRBJ1-2; size: -; V: TRBV30